The source of this T cell receptor beta chain is a study of T cells in Graves' hyperthyroidism and ophthalmopathy. Newly diagnosed patients aged 18 to 65 had hyperthyroidism of under 2 months' duration. V was trimmed by 3 bases and J by 1 base, leaving 5 bases between them. The CDR3 consists of 13 residues. Germline CDR1 is SGHRS and CDR2 is YFSETQ. Amplified TCR beta CDR3 regions derived from RNA transcripts. HTBI primers were used for first-round RT-PCR of the TCR CDR3. TCRdb reprocessed the multiplex PCR reads with MiXCR, giving one entry per CDR3 protein. The sample carries roughly 290,000 distinct CDR3 sequences, around 13% recorded once. This clonotype was seen a few times.

This chain joins TRBV5-1 and TRBJ1-3, with no clear D. The sequenced sample consisted of blood. The origin of this receptor is a woman aged 40 to 50 with Graves' hyperthyroidism. CDR3 loop: CASSSGSGNTIYF. CDR3 coding DNA: TGCGCCAGCAGCTCTGGGTCTGGAAACACCATATATTTT.